A selection of T cell receptor beta chains follows, all from one sample in a study of blood T cell repertoires in COVID-19. Sequencing was performed with immunoSEQ multiplex PCR; in TCRdb, only in-frame clones are kept and a portion is missing. The table has around 230,000 clones, around four fifths seen once. Sequenced: peripheral blood. Receptor source: a man between 40 and 49 years old with acute or convalescent COVID-19. The CDR3 runs from the conserved cysteine through the conserved F or W. Fields, in order: D gene, J gene, V gene, clone size, CDR3 protein, CDR3 DNA. D genes are given only for firm matches. Not every row has a clone size; where given, it reads once, few, many or a size class.

D: TRBD2
J: TRBJ2-5
V: TRBV5-4
size: .
CDR3: CASRQGLAETPQETQYF
DNA: TGTGCCAGCAGGCAGGGACTAGCTGAAACCCCCCAAGAGACCCAGTACTTC

D: .
J: TRBJ1-1
V: TRBV15
size: once
CDR3: CATSRDPGMNTEAFF
DNA: TGTGCCACCAGCAGAGATCCGGGTATGAACACTGAAGCTTTCTTT

D: .
J: TRBJ2-2
V: TRBV30
size: .
CDR3: CAWTREDTGELFF
DNA: TGTGCCTGGACGAGAGAGGACACCGGGGAGCTGTTTTTT

D: .
J: TRBJ1-2
V: TRBV19
size: .
CDR3: CASSNQGRTYGYTF
DNA: TGTGCCAGTAGTAACCAGGGAAGGACGTATGGCTACACCTTC

D: TRBD1
J: TRBJ1-1
V: TRBV4-1
size: .
CDR3: CASSQETGANTEAFF
DNA: TGCGCCAGCAGCCAAGAAACAGGGGCTAACACTGAAGCTTTCTTT

D: TRBD1
J: TRBJ1-2
V: TRBV25-1
size: .
CDR3: CASSEPAGGGYTF
DNA: TGTGCCAGCAGTGAACCGGCAGGGGGTGGCTACACCTTC

D: .
J: TRBJ1-6
V: TRBV30
size: once
CDR3: CAWRTWTLSSYNSPLHF
DNA: TGTGCCTGGAGGACTTGGACACTTAGCTCCTATAATTCACCCCTCCACTTT

D: .
J: TRBJ2-1
V: TRBV5-4
size: .
CDR3: CASSTNRFEQFF
DNA: TGTGCCAGCAGCACGAACAGATTTGAGCAGTTCTTC

D: .
J: TRBJ1-2
V: TRBV5-1
size: .
CDR3: CASSETGTSVYGYTF
DNA: TGCGCCAGCAGCGAAACTGGGACAAGCGTCTATGGCTACACCTTC

D: .
J: TRBJ2-5
V: TRBV20-1
size: .
CDR3: CSATEETQYF
DNA: TGCAGTGCTACAGAAGAGACCCAGTACTTC

D: .
J: TRBJ1-2
V: TRBV12-3/TRBV12-4
size: .
CDR3: CASSRQLYGYTF
DNA: TGTGCCAGCAGTCGACAGCTCTATGGCTACACCTTC

D: .
J: TRBJ2-2
V: TRBV1
size: .
CDR3: CTSIRLGLNTGELFF
DNA: TGCACCAGCATCCGGCTAGGACTGAACACCGGGGAGCTGTTTTTT

D: TRBD1
J: TRBJ2-2
V: TRBV18
size: once
CDR3: CASTAGQGAIGELFF
DNA: TGTGCCAGCACAGCCGGCCAGGGGGCTATCGGGGAGCTGTTTTTT

D: TRBD1
J: TRBJ1-6
V: TRBV7-3
size: .
CDR3: CASSVGTENSPLHF
DNA: TGTGCCAGCAGCGTTGGGACAGAGAATTCACCCCTCCACTTT

D: TRBD2
J: TRBJ2-7
V: TRBV9
size: .
CDR3: CASSKTSGTYEQYF
DNA: TGTGCCAGCAGCAAGACTAGCGGCACCTACGAGCAGTACTTC

D: TRBD1
J: TRBJ1-2
V: TRBV19
size: few
CDR3: CASSIGTGGYGYTF
DNA: TGTGCCAGTAGTATAGGGACAGGGGGCTATGGCTACACCTTC

D: TRBD1
J: TRBJ2-7
V: TRBV6-5
size: .
CDR3: CASRPPGQVSYEQYF
DNA: TGTGCCAGCAGACCCCCGGGACAGGTCTCCTACGAGCAGTACTTC

D: TRBD1
J: TRBJ1-2
V: TRBV10-3
size: .
CDR3: CAIRTDRAYGYTF
DNA: TGTGCCATAAGAACAGACAGGGCCTATGGCTACACCTTC

D: .
J: TRBJ2-5
V: TRBV5-1
size: once
CDR3: CASSLGGDETQYF
DNA: TGCGCCAGCAGCTTGGGGGGAGACGAGACCCAGTACTTC

D: .
J: TRBJ1-2
V: TRBV4-2
size: .
CDR3: CASSQDQGPYGYTF
DNA: TGTGCCAGCAGCCAAGACCAGGGTCCTTATGGCTACACCTTC

D: .
J: TRBJ1-1
V: TRBV6-6
size: .
CDR3: CASSFDTEAFF
DNA: TGTGCCAGCAGTTTCGACACTGAAGCTTTCTTT

D: TRBD1
J: TRBJ1-2
V: TRBV10-3
size: once
CDR3: CAISGGQGAIDGYTF
DNA: TGTGCCATCAGTGGGGGACAGGGGGCTATCGATGGCTACACCTTC

D: .
J: TRBJ2-1
V: TRBV7-2
size: .
CDR3: CASSLVDSLYNEQFF
DNA: TGTGCCAGCAGCTTAGTAGATTCACTTTACAATGAGCAGTTCTTC

D: .
J: TRBJ2-1
V: TRBV6-5
size: .
CDR3: CASNRGWEYEQFF
DNA: TGTGCCAGCAACCGCGGATGGGAGTATGAGCAGTTCTTC